The entry below gives a single T cell receptor beta chain sequence along with its context. This specimen belongs to a study of blood T cell repertoires in COVID-19. For the study at large: Sample material is recorded as cDNA or gDNA derived from T cells, B-cell-depleted T cells, or PBMCs.

Original processing methods: By means of reference gene primer amplification, nucleated cell counts were estimated. The repertoire was sequenced with immunoSEQ multiplex PCR; TCRdb's copy has only in-frame clones and lacks some. The D gene and trimming were derived from the DNA, and the V and J assignments and clone size from that table. The table has 150,000 to 200,000 clones, about 87% seen once. The CDR3 is 16 amino acids. The V end was cut by 0 bases, the J end by 7 bases, with 14 bases between. Germline CDR1 reads SGHRS; CDR2 reads YFSETQ. Sequencing was carried out using peripheral blood. This TCR was sampled from a man aged 35 to 55 with active or convalescent COVID-19. The V call is TRBV5-1, the J call TRBJ1-6, with D maybe TRBD1 (5 bases). The CDR3 is CASSLAPPGNNSPLHF. CDR3 in DNA: TGCGCCAGCAGCTTGGCCCCTCCAGGGAACAATTCACCCCTCCACTTT.